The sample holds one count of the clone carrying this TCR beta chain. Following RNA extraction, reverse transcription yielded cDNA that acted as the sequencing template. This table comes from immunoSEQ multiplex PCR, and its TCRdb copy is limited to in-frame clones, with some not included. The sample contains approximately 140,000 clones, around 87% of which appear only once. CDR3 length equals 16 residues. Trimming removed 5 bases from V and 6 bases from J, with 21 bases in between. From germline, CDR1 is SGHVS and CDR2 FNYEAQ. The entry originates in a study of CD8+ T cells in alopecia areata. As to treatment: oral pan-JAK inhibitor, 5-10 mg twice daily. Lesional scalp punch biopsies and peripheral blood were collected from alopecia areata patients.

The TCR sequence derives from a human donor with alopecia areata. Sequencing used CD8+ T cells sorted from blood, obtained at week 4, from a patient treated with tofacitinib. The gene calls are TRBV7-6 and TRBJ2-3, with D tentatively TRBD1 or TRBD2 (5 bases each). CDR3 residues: CASSNPSEGPLDTQYF. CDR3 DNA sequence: TGTGCCAGCAGCAATCCGTCCGAGGGACCCCTGGATACGCAGTATTTT. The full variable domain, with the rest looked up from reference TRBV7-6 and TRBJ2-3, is GAGVSQSPRYKVTKRGQDVALRCDPISGHVSLYWYRQALGQGPEFLTYFNYEAQQDKSGLPNDRFSAERPEGSISTLTIQRTEQRDSAMYRCASSNPSEGPLDTQYFGPGTRLTVL.